The clone carrying this TCR beta chain appeared many times. Library preparation for TCR beta used quantitative 5'-RACE with molecular barcodes. TCRdb reanalysed the 5' RACE reads using MiXCR and keeps one entry per CDR3 protein. This table has 220,000 or so distinct CDR3 sequences, over 9.5% appearing once. This sample is drawn from a study of CD8 T cells in ankylosing spondylitis. The germline V and J ends were trimmed by 6 bases and 4 bases, with 21 bases remaining between them. CDR1 is MNHEY and CDR2 is SMNVEV in the germline V gene (reference sequence). The CDR3 is made up of 16 amino acids. The sequencing input was blood, either unsorted or a sorted T cell fraction (not recorded which). The receptor comes from a male donor with ankylosing spondylitis or in good health (not recorded which). The chain joins TRBV27 to TRBJ1-2; tentatively, D is TRBD1 (5 bases). CDR3 nucleotide sequence: TGTGCCAGCAGCCCATGGGGGAGTGAGATGATCTATGGCTACACCTTC. Amino acids: CASSPWGSEMIYGYTF.